This paragraph covers one T cell receptor beta chain sequence. Its antigen remains unidentified. The record originates from a study of monozygotic twins with cystic fibrosis. Overall study: Approximately 3.2 micrograms of fragmented DNA underwent approximately 15 PCR cycles for library preparation.

Broader study findings: Nucleotide-identical clonotype sharing was significantly higher within monozygotic CF twin pairs than between unrelated CF individuals. Low clonality (median around 0.0095) suggested a mostly naive repertoire.

The data were produced by immunoSEQ multiplex PCR, yet TCRdb's version contains in-frame clones alone and is incomplete. Of some 35,000 clones listed, more than 60% are singletons. The CDR3 totals 14 residues. The V end was cut by 1 base, the J end by 6 bases, with 12 bases between. Per germline, CDR1 SEHNR and CDR2 FQNEAQ (reference sequence). V usage is TRBV7-9 and J usage is TRBJ1-2; no reliable D call. The origin of this receptor is a girl aged 10 to 17 with cystic fibrosis. Sequencing was done on a sample of blood. In nucleotides, the CDR3 is TGTGCCAGCAGCTTAGGGGCCCCCCCGCATGGCTACACCTTC. Translation gives CASSLGAPPHGYTF.